This T cell receptor (beta chain) was retrieved from a study of T-cell reconstitution after alpha-beta-depleted transplantation in children. Germline CDR1 KGHSH, CDR2 LQKENI. The CDR3 runs 13 residues. Trimming cost V 6 bases and J 2 bases, with 10 bases left between them. Unique molecular identifiers were used to barcode this TCRbeta library. In TCRdb, the PCR reads were re-called with MiXCR into one record per CDR3 protein. The sample consists of 250,000 to 300,000 distinct CDR3 sequences, less than 9.5% of them appearing once. Study-level points and caveats: Newly produced T cells mostly accounted for T-cell counts and diversity one year post-transplant.

Note on this clonotype: Its matching antigen is unknown.

The TCR originated in a female patient between 2 and 15 years old who had a stem cell transplant for Fanconi anemia, so the T cells may come from the graft donor. The sequencing here drew on peripheral blood, taken 360 days after TCRalphabeta/CD19-depleted stem cell transplant. The chain carries TRBV18 and TRBJ1-2; D unclear. The CDR3 DNA follows: TGTGCCAGCTCGCCTGACAAAAACTATGGCTACACCTTC. It encodes CASSPDKNYGYTF.